A single sample is the source of the 7 T cell receptor beta chains below, sequenced in a study of T cell responses to AZD1222 COVID-19 vaccine. Only in-frame clones appear in the TCRdb table, and some are missing; sequencing was by immunoSEQ multiplex PCR. The table has about 100,000 clones, about 86% seen once. Source: peripheral blood, taken on day 0 of AZD1222 vaccination. The source of these receptors is an adult in good health.

This clone appeared a single time. The V call is TRBV5-1, the J call TRBJ1-1; weak D call: TRBD1 (5 bases). The CDR3 has 14 amino acids. V was trimmed by 1 base and J by 0 bases, leaving 7 bases between them. Germline V gene data show CDR1 as SGHRS and CDR2 as YFSETQ. CDR3 bases: TGCGCCAGCAGCTTGCAGGGAATGAACACTGAAGCTTTCTTT. Amino acids: CASSLQGMNTEAFF.

Sample share makes this clone medium-sized. J is TRBJ1-6 and V is TRBV7-9; D is uncertain. Germline V gives CDR1 SEHNR, CDR2 FQNEAQ (reference sequence). CDR3 length: 12 amino acids. Trimming shortened V by 4 bases and J by 5 bases, and 3 bases separated the two germline ends. In DNA form, the CDR3 reads TGTGCCAGCAGCTACAATAATTCACCCCTCCACTTT. This encodes CASSYNNSPLHF.

The chain recombines TRBV6-9 with TRBJ1-2, with D unclear. Trimming left V 8 bases short and J 2 bases short, with 12 bases between. CDR1 is MNHGY and CDR2 is SVAAGI in the germline V gene. The CDR3 sequence is 13 residues long. The CDR3 bases are TGTGCCAGCTTCGGCACAAACAACTATGGCTACACCTTC. It translates to CASFGTNNYGYTF.

The chain combines TRBV3-1 (or the pseudogene TRBV3-2) with TRBJ1-3, with D possibly matching TRBD1 (5 bases). The CDR3 has 17 residues. Germline loops: CDR1 LGHDT, CDR2 YNNKEL (reference sequence). V shed 4 bases and J shed 3 bases, with 19 bases lying between them. In nucleotides, the CDR3 is TGTGCCAGCAGCCCAGCCGGAGGGACCGTCAATGGAAACACCATATATTTT. Its protein product is CASSPAGGTVNGNTIYF.

The chain links TRBV20-1 to TRBJ1-2; the D is unclear. CDR3 size: 9 residues. V lost 5 bases and J 7 bases, leaving 5 bases between the germline ends. Germline assignment: CDR1 DFQATT and CDR2 SNEGSKA (reference sequence). CDR3 coding DNA: TGCAGTGCTCGGGGTGGCTACACCTTC. It is translated as CSARGGYTF.

CDR3 loop: CASSLSYEQYF. The CDR3 DNA is TGTGCCAGCAGTCTGTCCTACGAGCAGTACTTC. This chain connects TRBV7-8 to TRBJ2-7; no clear D gene. The CDR3 sequence is 11 residues long. Between the trimmed V and J ends, which lost 6 bases and 1 base, there was a span of 4 bases. Looked up from germline, CDR1 is SGHVS and CDR2 is FQNEAQ.

V gene TRBV11-1 combines with J gene TRBJ2-3; a possible D gene is TRBD1 (7 bases). The CDR3 is 16 amino acids. With 2 bases removed from V and 4 bases from J, the gap between germline ends came to 16 bases. Per germline, CDR1 SGHAT and CDR2 FQDESV (reference sequence). DNA for the CDR3: TGTGCCAGCAGCTTACGACCCAGGGGGGACTCAGATACGCAGTATTTT. It is translated as CASSLRPRGDSDTQYF.